This record looks at one T cell receptor (beta chain) sequence and its context. The data derive from a study of blood T cell repertoires in COVID-19. Across the whole study: The cDNA or gDNA used as material had been derived from T cells, B-cell-depleted T cells, or PBMCs.

Assay: immunoSEQ multiplex PCR; the TCRdb copy retains only in-frame clones and omits some. Of 250,000 to 300,000 clones listed, approximately 86% were seen once; the top ten hold 3.6%. CDR3 length: 15 amino acids. The V end lost 5 bases, the J end lost 0 bases, and 14 bases lay between the germline ends. Germline CDR1 is MNHNY and CDR2 is SVGAGI (reference sequence). The chain uses TRBV6-6 and TRBJ2-7; D is perhaps TRBD2 (5 bases). The sequencing sample was made of peripheral blood. This TCR came from a man younger than 30 with active or convalescent COVID-19. The CDR3 loop is CASSGPEGYSYEQYF. DNA for the CDR3: TGTGCCAGCAGTGGACCTGAGGGATACTCCTACGAGCAGTACTTC.